The next 20 T cell receptor beta chains were all read from a single sample in a study of blood T cell repertoires in COVID-19. Here immunoSEQ multiplex PCR was the method, and the copy in TCRdb shows in-frame clones only, minus some. The repertoire holds 300,000 to 400,000 clones, around 87% seen once, with 1% in the top ten. The sequenced sample was peripheral blood. These TCRs come from a man between 45 and 60 years old with active or convalescent COVID-19.

This chain joins TRBV4-3 and TRBJ1-3; TRBD1 is a possible D gene (5 bases). Trimming stripped 1 base from V and 0 bases from J, with 7 bases between. The CDR3 covers 15 residues. Germline V gene sequence: CDR1 LGHNA, CDR2 YSLEER. The CDR3 protein is CASSQGQSSGNTIYF. The CDR3 nucleotides read TGCGCCAGCAGCCAAGGACAGAGCTCTGGAAACACCATATATTTT.

CDR3 loop: CAISPGQTSNQPQHF. CDR3 nucleotides: TGTGCCATCAGCCCGGGACAGACTAGCAATCAGCCCCAGCATTTT. J is TRBJ1-5 and V is TRBV10-3; the match to TRBD1 covers 7 bases. This CDR3 is built from 15 residues. The V and J ends lost 6 bases and 0 bases, in that order; junction bases with no gene match: 5. Germline V gene data show CDR1 as ENHRY and CDR2 as SYGVKD.

This clone was observed a few times. The chain has TRBV7-2 and TRBJ1-1; D might be TRBD1 (5 bases). Trimming took 8 bases from V and 0 from J, leaving 13 bases between them. Germline values: CDR1 SGHTA, CDR2 FQGNSA. The CDR3 contains 14 residues. CDR3 loop: CASGTQAVNTEAFF. CDR3 in DNA: TGTGCCAGCGGAACACAGGCGGTGAACACTGAAGCTTTCTTT.

The chain recombines TRBV6-1 with TRBJ1-6; D is unclear. The CDR3 has 14 amino acids. The germline gives CDR1 MNHNS, CDR2 SASEGT. Between the trimmed V and J ends, which lost 0 bases and 10 bases, there was a span of 10 bases. Here the CDR3 DNA reads TGTGCCAGCAGTGAAGCCCTCCGGGAATCACCCCTCCACTTT. Amino acid sequence: CASSEALRESPLHF.

The chain's CDR3 is CASTRDRGSHEKLFF. The DNA of the CDR3 is TGTGCCAGCACTCGAGACAGGGGGAGCCATGAAAAACTGTTTTTT. The chain recombines TRBV2 with TRBJ1-4, with 9 nucleotides matching TRBD1. Germline values: CDR1 SNHLY, CDR2 FYNNEI. This CDR3 region has 15 residues. With 7 bases clipped from V and 6 bases from J, the junction kept 9 bases outside the gene matches.

The J gene is TRBJ2-3, the V gene TRBV28; no firm D call. Deletions cut 7 bases from V and 4 bases from J, with 9 bases between. Germline V CDR1 and CDR2: MDHEN, SYDVKM. There are 12 residues in the CDR3. The DNA for the CDR3 is TGTGCCAGCACCCGCGCCCCAGATACGCAGTATTTT. Residues: CASTRAPDTQYF. Variable domain in full (rest from reference TRBV28 and TRBJ2-3): DVKVTQSSRYLVKRTGEKVFLECVQDMDHENMFWYRQDPGLGLRLIYFSYDVKMKEKGDIPEGYSVSREKKERFSLILESASTNQTSMYLCASTRAPDTQYFGPGTRLTVL.

The chain joins TRBV30 to TRBJ2-6, with TRBD2 identical over 8 bases. V was clipped by 4 bases and J by 0 bases; unmatched bases: 2. Germline V gene lookup returns CDR1 GTSNPN and CDR2 SVGIG (reference sequence). The CDR3 covers 15 residues. The CDR3 region has the DNA TGTGCCTGGACGGGAGGGGGCTCTGGGGCCAACGTCCTGACTTTC. It specifies CAWTGGGSGANVLTF.

This rearrangement joins TRBV24-1 to TRBJ1-1; 10 nucleotides align to TRBD1. Germline-derived CDR1 and CDR2 are KGHDR and SFDVKD. CDR3 length equals 15 residues. Losses at the gene ends were 3 bases for V and 5 bases for J; bases not matched to a gene: 5. CDR3 amino acids: CATSDPGQGGTEAFF. The CDR3 DNA is TGTGCCACCAGTGATCCCGGACAGGGGGGTACTGAAGCTTTCTTT.

This chain links TRBV19 with TRBJ1-2; 7 positions match TRBD1. The germline CDR1 and CDR2 sequences are LNHDA and SQIVND (reference sequence). V trimming: 0 bases; J trimming: 3 bases; junction bases outside the gene matches: 1. The CDR3 sequence is 14 residues long. CDR3 DNA: TGTGCCAGTAGTATAGAGACAGGGCACTATGGCTACACCTTC. Translated, it gives CASSIETGHYGYTF.

The chain carries TRBV14 and TRBJ2-5; D is uncertain. Germline loops: CDR1 SGHDN, CDR2 FVKESK. V lost 0 bases to trimming and J lost 5 bases, with 13 bases between them. This CDR3 is 15 amino acids long. In DNA, the CDR3 is TGTGCCAGCAGCCAAGATGTCATTAGAGGCGAGACCCAGTACTTC. Translated, it gives CASSQDVIRGETQYF.

This chain joins TRBV10-2 and TRBJ2-1; a possible D gene is TRBD2 (6 bases). CDR3 size: 13 residues. The V and J ends lost 2 bases and 9 bases respectively, with 11 bases between them. Germline V gene sequence: CDR1 WSHSY, CDR2 SAAADI. The CDR3 nucleotides read TGCGCCAGCAGTGAGGTGACTAGGTCTGAGCAGTTCTTC. Encoded protein: CASSEVTRSEQFF.

Details on this clone: Other DNA sequences in the sample encode the same CDR3. J is TRBJ2-7 and V is TRBV27, with 7 bases aligning to TRBD2. Trimming at V came to 2 bases and at J to 2 bases, leaving 3 bases not matched to a gene. The CDR3 is 14 residues long. Germline CDR1 and CDR2: MNHEY and SMNVEV (reference sequence). This CDR3 reads CASSLGGGTYEQYF. CDR3 DNA: TGTGCCAGCAGTTTAGGGGGGGGGACCTACGAGCAGTACTTC.

This chain joins TRBV6-2 or TRBV6-3 and TRBJ1-2; 7 nucleotides line up with TRBD1. The CDR3 is made up of 15 amino acids. The junction had 5 bases not matched to a gene; V was cut back by 0 bases and J by 4 bases. The germline gives CDR1 MNHEY, CDR2 SVGEGT. The CDR3 loop reads CASSYSRDSVYGYTF. For the CDR3, the DNA is TGTGCCAGCAGTTACTCCCGGGACAGTGTCTATGGCTACACCTTC.

The V gene is TRBV6-6, the J gene TRBJ2-5; D uncertain. The germline gives CDR1 MNHNY, CDR2 SVGAGI (reference sequence). There are 16 residues in the CDR3. Between the trimmed V and J ends, which lost 6 bases and 2 bases, there was a span of 19 bases. The CDR3 loop is CASSPKFSRNQETQYF. The DNA of the CDR3 is TGTGCCAGCAGCCCCAAGTTCTCCAGGAATCAAGAGACCCAGTACTTC.

This clone was seen a handful of times. The chain uses TRBV5-6 and TRBJ2-5; no clear D. Germline assignment: CDR1 SGHDT and CDR2 YYEEEE. This CDR3 comprises 15 residues. The V end lost 0 bases, the J end lost 2 bases, and 11 bases lay between the germline ends. CDR3: CASSLALSIQETQYF. The CDR3 DNA sequence: TGTGCCAGCAGCTTGGCCCTATCGATTCAAGAGACCCAGTACTTC.

V is TRBV6-6 and J is TRBJ1-1, with 8 nucleotides matching TRBD1. The CDR3 loop spans 13 amino acids. V lost 9 bases to trimming and J lost 6 bases; unmatched junction nucleotides: 9. CDR1 is MNHNY, CDR2 SVGAGI, per germline (reference sequence). For the CDR3, the DNA is TGTGCCAGTCTAAGGACAGGGCTCCCTGAAGCTTTCTTT. This encodes CASLRTGLPEAFF.

This chain links TRBV6-2 or TRBV6-3 with TRBJ1-2; D call uncertain. Germline lookup yields CDR1 MNHEY and CDR2 SVGEGT. CDR3 length equals 15 residues. Deletions cut 6 bases from V and 2 bases from J, with 16 bases between. The CDR3 reads CASSLGVRENYGYTF. CDR3 sequence (DNA): TGTGCCAGCAGCCTCGGGGTAAGGGAGAACTATGGCTACACCTTC.

A remark on this clone: Compared with germline, one end of the junction differs, possibly owing to a read error. The chain joins TRBV5-4 to TRBJ1-2; tentatively, D is TRBD1 (5 bases). Germline CDR1 SGHNT, CDR2 YYREEE (reference sequence). This CDR3 is built from 12 residues. CDR3 residues: CASSLGPQEITF. As DNA, the CDR3 is TGTGCCAGCAGCTTGGGTCCACAGGAGATAACTTTC.

The rearrangement links TRBV28 to TRBJ2-7; TRBD2 matches at 8 bases. The CDR3 covers 15 residues. CDR1 and CDR2 from the germline V gene are MDHEN and SYDVKM. J gave up 6 bases and V 2 bases, and 9 bases lay outside the gene matches. The DNA of the CDR3 is TGTGCCAGCAGTTTAAGGGGCTCGGGGGGGCTCGAGCAGTACTTC. Translation gives CASSLRGSGGLEQYF.

The rearrangement uses TRBV5-1 and TRBJ2-7; 8 bases fit TRBD1. CDR3 length: 15 amino acids. V dropped 1 base and J dropped 3; count of bases not matched to a gene: 6. Germline V lookup: CDR1 SGHRS, CDR2 YFSETQ. CDR3 sequence reads: CASSLLSDRVYEQYF. In nucleotides, the CDR3 is TGCGCCAGCAGCTTGTTGTCGGACAGGGTCTACGAGCAGTACTTC. The complete variable domain, with remaining parts taken from reference TRBV5-1 and TRBJ2-7, reads KAGVTQTPRYLIKTRGQQVTLSCSPISGHRSVSWYQQTPGQGLQFLFEYFSETQRNKGNFPGRFSGRQFSNSRSEMNVSTLELGDSALYLCASSLLSDRVYEQYFGPGTRLTVT.